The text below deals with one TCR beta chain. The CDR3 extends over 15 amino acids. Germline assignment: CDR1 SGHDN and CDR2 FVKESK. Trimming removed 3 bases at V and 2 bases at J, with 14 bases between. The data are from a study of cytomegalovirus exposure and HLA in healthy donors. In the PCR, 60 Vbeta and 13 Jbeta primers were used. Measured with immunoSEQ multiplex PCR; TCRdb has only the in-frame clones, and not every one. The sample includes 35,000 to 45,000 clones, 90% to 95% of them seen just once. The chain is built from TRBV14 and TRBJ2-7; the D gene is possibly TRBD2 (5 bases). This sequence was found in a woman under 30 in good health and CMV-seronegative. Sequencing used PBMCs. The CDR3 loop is CASSQGLLGTYEQYF. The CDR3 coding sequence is TGTGCCAGCAGCCAGGGTCTTCTCGGGACCTACGAGCAGTACTTC.